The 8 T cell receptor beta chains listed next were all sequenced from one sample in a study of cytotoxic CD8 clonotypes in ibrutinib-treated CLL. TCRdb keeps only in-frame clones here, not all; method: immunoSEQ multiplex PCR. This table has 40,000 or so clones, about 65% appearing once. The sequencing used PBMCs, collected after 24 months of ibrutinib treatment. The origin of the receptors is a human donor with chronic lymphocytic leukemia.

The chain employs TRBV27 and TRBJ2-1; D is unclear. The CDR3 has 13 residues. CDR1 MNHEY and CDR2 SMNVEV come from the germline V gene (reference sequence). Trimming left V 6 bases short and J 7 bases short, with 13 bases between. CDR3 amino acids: CASRLNLGNEQFF. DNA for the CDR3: TGTGCCAGCAGGTTAAACCTAGGGAATGAGCAGTTCTTC.

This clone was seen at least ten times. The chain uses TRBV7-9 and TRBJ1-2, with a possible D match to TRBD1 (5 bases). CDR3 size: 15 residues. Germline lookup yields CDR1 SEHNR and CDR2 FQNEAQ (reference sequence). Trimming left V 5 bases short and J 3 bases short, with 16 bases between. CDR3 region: CASSGRDGLYYGYTF. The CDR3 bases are TGTGCCAGCAGCGGACGGGACGGCCTCTACTATGGCTACACCTTC.

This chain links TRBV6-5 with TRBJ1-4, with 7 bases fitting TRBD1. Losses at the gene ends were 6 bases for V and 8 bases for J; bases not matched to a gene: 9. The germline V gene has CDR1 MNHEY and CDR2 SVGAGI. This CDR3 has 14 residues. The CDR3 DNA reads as TGTGCCAGCAGCCCCACAGGGGCCGTCGAAAAACTGTTTTTT. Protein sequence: CASSPTGAVEKLFF.

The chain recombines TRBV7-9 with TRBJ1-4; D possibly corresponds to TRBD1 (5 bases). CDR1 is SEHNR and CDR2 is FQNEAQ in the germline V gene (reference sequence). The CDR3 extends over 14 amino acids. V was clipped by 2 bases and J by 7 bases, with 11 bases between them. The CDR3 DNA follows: TGTGCCAGCAGCTTAACGACAGAGGGTGAAAAACTGTTTTTT. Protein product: CASSLTTEGEKLFF.

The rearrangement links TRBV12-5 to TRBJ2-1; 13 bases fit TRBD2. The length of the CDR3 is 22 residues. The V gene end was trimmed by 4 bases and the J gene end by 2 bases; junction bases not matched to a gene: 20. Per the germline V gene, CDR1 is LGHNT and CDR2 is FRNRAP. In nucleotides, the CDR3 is TGTGCTAGTGGTTCACGCCCCGGACTAGCGGGGGTGCGACGCACTCCCTACAATGAGCAGTTCTTC. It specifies CASGSRPGLAGVRRTPYNEQFF.

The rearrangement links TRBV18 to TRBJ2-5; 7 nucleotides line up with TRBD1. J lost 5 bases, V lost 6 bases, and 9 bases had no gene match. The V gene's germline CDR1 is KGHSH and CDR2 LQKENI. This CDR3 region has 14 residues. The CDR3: CASSPTGFVETQYF. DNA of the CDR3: TGTGCCAGCTCGCCGACAGGGTTTGTTGAGACCCAGTACTTC. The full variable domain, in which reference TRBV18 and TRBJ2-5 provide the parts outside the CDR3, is NAGVMQNPRHLVRRRGQEARLRCSPMKGHSHVYWYRQLPEEGLKFMVYLQKENIIDESGMPKERFSAEFPKEGPSILRIQQVVRGDSAAYFCASSPTGFVETQYFGPGTRLLVL.

The CDR3 DNA reads TGTGCAAGTCGCCCCCTCGCCGGACTAGCTTACGAGCAGTACTTC. Protein sequence: CASRPLAGLAYEQYF. The V call is TRBV12-2, the J call TRBJ2-7; the table's TRBD2 call for D was not verified on the DNA. TRBV12-2 is termed a pseudogene. This CDR3 spans 15 amino acids.

The CDR3 loop is CASSRTQQGSYEQYF. DNA of the CDR3: TGTGCCAGCTCACGTACCCAGCAGGGCTCCTACGAGCAGTACTTC. The J gene is TRBJ2-7, the V gene TRBV18; D may be TRBD1 (5 bases). From germline, CDR1 is KGHSH and CDR2 LQKENI. V was cut by 4 bases and J by 0 bases, with 13 bases left in between. This CDR3 contains 15 residues. The full variable domain, rest sourced from reference TRBV18 and TRBJ2-7, is NAGVMQNPRHLVRRRGQEARLRCSPMKGHSHVYWYRQLPEEGLKFMVYLQKENIIDESGMPKERFSAEFPKEGPSILRIQQVVRGDSAAYFCASSRTQQGSYEQYFGPGTRLTVT.